This TCR beta chain came from a study of shared clonotypes between healthy human individuals. About this clone itself: The antigen remains unidentified.

Every contributor of samples was a Caucasian grown-up residing in Nashville, Tennessee. Study conclusions and caveats: Memory subsets generally showed smaller estimated richness than naive subsets did.

Using immunoSEQ multiplex PCR, the repertoire was profiled, and TCRdb retains in-frame clones only, with some absent. The sample includes about 1.5 million clones, approximately 98% of them seen just once. The specimen sequenced was naive CD4+ T cells sorted from blood. Subset given: CD45RA+ positively selected. The clonotype was recovered from a man aged 30 to 45 in good health.

DNA of the CDR3: TGTGCCAGCAGCTCGAGGAAGACAGGGAGGTTATGGACTGAAGCTTTCTTT. Protein sequence: CASSSRKTGRLWTEAFF. The genes are TRBV5-6 and TRBJ1-1; TRBD1 matches at 7 bases. The CDR3 runs 17 residues. Trimming took 3 bases from V and 5 from J; bases not matched to a gene: 16. Germline V gene data show CDR1 as SGHDT and CDR2 as YYEEEE.